A selection of T cell receptor beta chains follows, all from one sample in a study of Ad26.COV2.S vaccination and SARS-CoV-2 variants. This table comes from immunoSEQ multiplex PCR, and its TCRdb copy is limited to in-frame clones, with some not included. The repertoire holds 440,000 or so clones, with approximately 92% as singletons. The specimen comprised peripheral blood, sampled in a trial of Ad26.COV2.S vaccine versus placebo. The receptor source for this set is a person between 18 and 65 years old who received the Ad26.COV2.S COVID-19 vaccine or a placebo. Each CDR3 is given with its conserved first and last residue. A D gene is named only where the DNA matches it firmly. Clone size, where shown, is once, few, many, or a class for clones that have expanded.

V gene: TRBV2
D gene: NA
clone size: NA
J gene: TRBJ1-4
CDR3 protein: CATVGGNEKLFF
CDR3 DNA: TGTGCCACCGTGGGGGGAAATGAAAAACTGTTTTTT

V gene: TRBV6-2/TRBV6-3
D gene: TRBD1
clone size: NA
J gene: TRBJ2-3
CDR3 protein: CASSYSQGVKDTQYF
CDR3 DNA: TGTGCCAGCAGTTACTCACAGGGGGTAAAAGATACGCAGTATTTT

V gene: TRBV14
D gene: NA
clone size: NA
J gene: TRBJ2-7
CDR3 protein: CAHILRQGGLYEQYF
CDR3 DNA: TGTGCCCACATCTTAAGGCAGGGTGGACTCTACGAGCAGTACTTC

V gene: TRBV4-3
D gene: NA
clone size: NA
J gene: TRBJ2-3
CDR3 protein: CASSQSHARRSGDTQYF
CDR3 DNA: TGCGCCAGCAGCCAATCCCACGCTCGGAGGAGTGGAGATACGCAGTATTTT

V gene: TRBV6-5
D gene: TRBD1
clone size: NA
J gene: TRBJ1-5
CDR3 protein: CASSRDSYSNQPQHF
CDR3 DNA: TGTGCCAGCAGTAGGGACAGTTATAGCAATCAGCCCCAGCATTTT

V gene: TRBV7-9
D gene: NA
clone size: NA
J gene: TRBJ2-2
CDR3 protein: CASSLALGSKPGELFF
CDR3 DNA: TGTGCCAGCAGCTTAGCGCTCGGAAGCAAACCCGGGGAGCTGTTTTTT

V gene: TRBV9
D gene: NA
clone size: NA
J gene: TRBJ1-5
CDR3 protein: CASSILPGNQPQHF
CDR3 DNA: TGTGCCAGCAGCATCCTACCAGGGAATCAGCCCCAGCATTTT

V gene: TRBV5-6
D gene: NA
clone size: NA
J gene: TRBJ1-2
CDR3 protein: CASSFRQTGTRAGYTF
CDR3 DNA: TGTGCCAGCAGCTTTCGTCAAACCGGGACGCGGGCTGGCTACACCTTC

V gene: TRBV18
D gene: TRBD1
clone size: NA
J gene: TRBJ1-1
CDR3 protein: CASSPGQLNTEAFF
CDR3 DNA: TGTGCCAGCTCACCGGGACAGCTGAACACTGAAGCTTTCTTT

V gene: TRBV4-1
D gene: NA
clone size: once
J gene: TRBJ2-2
CDR3 protein: CASSQAPPGNTGELFF
CDR3 DNA: TGCGCCAGCAGCCAAGCCCCTCCTGGGAACACCGGGGAGCTGTTTTTT

V gene: TRBV7-8
D gene: NA
clone size: NA
J gene: TRBJ1-1
CDR3 protein: CASSLAYSLGLLTEAFF
CDR3 DNA: TGTGCCAGCAGCTTAGCGTATAGCCTCGGTCTACTCACTGAAGCTTTCTTT

V gene: TRBV4-1
D gene: TRBD1
clone size: NA
J gene: TRBJ2-7
CDR3 protein: CASSPTLDRGGEQYF
CDR3 DNA: TGCGCCAGCAGCCCCACCCTCGACAGGGGTGGCGAGCAGTACTTC

V gene: TRBV9
D gene: NA
clone size: NA
J gene: TRBJ2-3
CDR3 protein: CASSPSITLSTDTQYF
CDR3 DNA: TGTGCCAGCAGCCCCTCGATAACCCTTAGCACAGATACGCAGTATTTT

V gene: TRBV5-1
D gene: TRBD1
clone size: NA
J gene: TRBJ1-2
CDR3 protein: CASRQGQGELPNYGYTF
CDR3 DNA: TGCGCCAGCAGGCAGGGACAGGGGGAGCTTCCTAACTATGGCTACACCTTC

V gene: TRBV29-1
D gene: NA
clone size: few
J gene: TRBJ1-2
CDR3 protein: CSVEGGGGYYGYTF
CDR3 DNA: TGCAGCGTTGAGGGCGGGGGCGGATACTATGGCTACACCTTC

V gene: TRBV5-6
D gene: NA
clone size: NA
J gene: TRBJ1-1
CDR3 protein: CASSTYEGWELSRTEAFF
CDR3 DNA: TGTGCCAGCAGCACCTATGAGGGGTGGGAGTTATCAAGAACTGAAGCTTTCTTT

V gene: TRBV30
D gene: NA
clone size: NA
J gene: TRBJ2-7
CDR3 protein: CAWSVGTYSYEQYF
CDR3 DNA: TGTGCCTGGAGTGTAGGCACCTACTCCTACGAGCAGTACTTC

V gene: TRBV5-4
D gene: TRBD1
clone size: NA
J gene: TRBJ1-6
CDR3 protein: CASSLDRGASPLHF
CDR3 DNA: TGTGCCAGCAGCTTGGACAGGGGGGCCTCACCCCTCCACTTT

V gene: TRBV2
D gene: NA
clone size: NA
J gene: TRBJ2-7
CDR3 protein: CASSVRGTLGEQYF
CDR3 DNA: TGTGCCAGCAGTGTTAGGGGGACTCTGGGCGAGCAGTACTTC

V gene: TRBV2
D gene: NA
clone size: NA
J gene: TRBJ1-5
CDR3 protein: CASNRQYSNQPQHF
CDR3 DNA: TGTGCCAGCAACCGACAGTATAGCAATCAGCCCCAGCATTTT